The source of this T cell receptor (beta chain) is a study of CXCR3-negative and CXCR3-positive naive CD8 T cells. Overall study context: The study obtained 130 million to 150 million TRB reads, about 1.5 +/- 0.3 million per library.

Note on this clonotype: Its specificity is not known.

CDR1 is MNHEY, CDR2 SVGAGI, per germline. The CDR3 is 11 amino acids. TRB cDNA libraries were made by UMI-labeled 5' RACE. With the 5' RACE reads reprocessed, TCRdb shows one record per CDR3 protein and no DNA. Its listing shows 150,000 to 180,000 distinct CDR3 sequences. Study outcomes and limitations: Comparison of naive CXCR3-negative and CXCR3-positive cells revealed similar TRBV-TRBJ usage, while memory cells differed. In CXCR3-positive naive cells, the TRB CDR3s were more hydrophobic than in CXCR3-negative naive cells. Fresh PBMCs went into most assays, and CXCR3 expression partly declined after cryopreservation. It was found that naive subsets had comparable surface CD5, and TCR strength was inferred from TRB CDR3 properties.

This sequence was found in a human donor in good health. Some clones in this sample may be carry-over from other donors' samples. The source material was naive CXCR3+ CD8+ T cells from blood. Subset defined: CD45RO-CCR7+CD27+CD95- naive CD8+ T cells expressing CXCR3 (TNR3+). This chain connects TRBV6-5 to TRBJ1-2; absent DNA, TCRdb's TRBD1 call cannot be checked. CDR3 amino acids: CASKQGDGYTF.